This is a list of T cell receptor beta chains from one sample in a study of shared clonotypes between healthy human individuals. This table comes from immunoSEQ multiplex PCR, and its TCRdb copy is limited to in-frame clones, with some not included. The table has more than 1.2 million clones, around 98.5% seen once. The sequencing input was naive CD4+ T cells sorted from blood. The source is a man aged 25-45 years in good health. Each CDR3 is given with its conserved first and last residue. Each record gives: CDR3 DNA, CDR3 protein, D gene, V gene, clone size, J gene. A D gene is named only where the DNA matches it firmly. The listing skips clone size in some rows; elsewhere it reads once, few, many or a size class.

cdr3_nt: TGCGCCAGCAGCTTGCAGGGGCAGGATACGCAGTATTTT
cdr3_aa: CASSLQGQDTQYF
d_call: NA
v_call: TRBV5-1
clone_size: NA
j_call: TRBJ2-3

cdr3_nt: TGTGCCAGCGGGAGGGACAGGGGGCGAGAGACCCAGTACTTC
cdr3_aa: CASGRDRGRETQYF
d_call: TRBD1
v_call: TRBV7-2
clone_size: NA
j_call: TRBJ2-5

cdr3_nt: TGTGCCAGTACCCTGGACAGGGGAGTAAAGACTGAAGCTTTCTTT
cdr3_aa: CASTLDRGVKTEAFF
d_call: TRBD1
v_call: TRBV19
clone_size: NA
j_call: TRBJ1-1

cdr3_nt: TGTGCCAGCAGCTTCGGGGCTCCTCAGGGGAAGTCCCAGCCCCAGCATTTT
cdr3_aa: CASSFGAPQGKSQPQHF
d_call: NA
v_call: TRBV9
clone_size: once
j_call: TRBJ1-5

cdr3_nt: TGTGCCAGCGGAAGACCAGAGGCTGGCACAGATACGCAGTATTTT
cdr3_aa: CASGRPEAGTDTQYF
d_call: NA
v_call: TRBV2
clone_size: NA
j_call: TRBJ2-3

cdr3_nt: TGTGCCAGCAGTTTAGTCCACTTAGGTCAGCCCCAGCATTTT
cdr3_aa: CASSLVHLGQPQHF
d_call: NA
v_call: TRBV28
clone_size: NA
j_call: TRBJ1-5

cdr3_nt: TGTGCCAGCAGTGAATGGGAGGGTATTAACTATGGCTACACCTTC
cdr3_aa: CASSEWEGINYGYTF
d_call: NA
v_call: TRBV6-1
clone_size: NA
j_call: TRBJ1-2

cdr3_nt: TGTGCCAGCAGCTTGTCCCCCTCATCCAGGGGGCGCCCCCATGGCTACACCTTC
cdr3_aa: CASSLSPSSRGRPHGYTF
d_call: TRBD1
v_call: TRBV7-8
clone_size: NA
j_call: TRBJ1-2

cdr3_nt: TGTGCCCCGAGACCATTAGGGTCGGAGCAGTACTTC
cdr3_aa: CAPRPLGSEQYF
d_call: NA
v_call: TRBV19
clone_size: NA
j_call: TRBJ2-7

cdr3_nt: TGTGCCAGCAGTCCACGGAGCTCCTACGAGCAGTACTTC
cdr3_aa: CASSPRSSYEQYF
d_call: NA
v_call: TRBV7-2
clone_size: NA
j_call: TRBJ2-7

cdr3_nt: TGTGCCAGCAGCCATCGAACTCACGGGAACACCGGGGAGCTGTTTTTT
cdr3_aa: CASSHRTHGNTGELFF
d_call: NA
v_call: TRBV14
clone_size: NA
j_call: TRBJ2-2

cdr3_nt: TGTGCCAGCTCACCACCCGGACAGGGGGACGAGCAGTACTTC
cdr3_aa: CASSPPGQGDEQYF
d_call: TRBD1
v_call: TRBV18
clone_size: NA
j_call: TRBJ2-7

cdr3_nt: TGTGCCAGCAGCGTTTCCAGCGAAAATCAGCCCCAGCATTTT
cdr3_aa: CASSVSSENQPQHF
d_call: NA
v_call: TRBV9
clone_size: NA
j_call: TRBJ1-5

cdr3_nt: TGTGCAAGTCGCTTAGCGCGGGGGACAAATACCTACGAGCAGTACTTC
cdr3_aa: CASRLARGTNTYEQYF
d_call: NA
v_call: TRBV12-2
clone_size: NA
j_call: TRBJ2-7

cdr3_nt: TGCGCCAGCAGCTTGGGGAGCGGGAGTCGGTACAATGAGCAGTTCTTC
cdr3_aa: CASSLGSGSRYNEQFF
d_call: TRBD2
v_call: TRBV5-1
clone_size: NA
j_call: TRBJ2-1

cdr3_nt: TGTGCCAGCAGCTATACAGGGAGCGGAAACACCATATATTTT
cdr3_aa: CASSYTGSGNTIYF
d_call: NA
v_call: TRBV5-4
clone_size: NA
j_call: TRBJ1-3

cdr3_nt: TGTGCCAGCAGAAGACAGGGGGAGTTTCGCGGCTACACCTTC
cdr3_aa: CASRRQGEFRGYTF
d_call: TRBD1
v_call: TRBV6-1
clone_size: NA
j_call: TRBJ1-2

cdr3_nt: TGTGCCAGCAGTCCCCGGACCGCGGCGGGGACCCAGTACTTC
cdr3_aa: CASSPRTAAGTQYF
d_call: NA
v_call: TRBV2
clone_size: NA
j_call: TRBJ2-5

cdr3_nt: TGTGCCAGCTCACCACGGGGACAGGGGGCGATTGATAATGGGGCTTTCTTT
cdr3_aa: CASSPRGQGAIDNGAFF
d_call: TRBD1
v_call: TRBV18
clone_size: NA
j_call: TRBJ1-1

cdr3_nt: TGCAGCGTTGAGACGGGGGCGGCGGAGAGTTACGAGCAGTACTTC
cdr3_aa: CSVETGAAESYEQYF
d_call: NA
v_call: TRBV29-1
clone_size: NA
j_call: TRBJ2-7

cdr3_nt: TGTGCCAGTAGTATTCGGGGTGTCAAACGGAACACTGAAGCTTTCTTT
cdr3_aa: CASSIRGVKRNTEAFF
d_call: NA
v_call: TRBV19
clone_size: NA
j_call: TRBJ1-1

cdr3_nt: TGTGCCAGCTCAAAAGCTAGCGGGATGAACACCGGGGAGCTGTTTTTT
cdr3_aa: CASSKASGMNTGELFF
d_call: TRBD2
v_call: TRBV18
clone_size: NA
j_call: TRBJ2-2

cdr3_nt: TGTGCCAGCAGCTTAGGTGTAGCCATCGAAAAACTGTTTTTT
cdr3_aa: CASSLGVAIEKLFF
d_call: NA
v_call: TRBV7-9
clone_size: NA
j_call: TRBJ1-4

cdr3_nt: TGTGCCAGCAGAAGGAGTACTAACTACAATGAGCAGTTCTTC
cdr3_aa: CASRRSTNYNEQFF
d_call: NA
v_call: TRBV28
clone_size: NA
j_call: TRBJ2-1

cdr3_nt: TGCAGCGTTGGGACAGGGGCCTACGAGCAGTACTTC
cdr3_aa: CSVGTGAYEQYF
d_call: TRBD1
v_call: TRBV29-1
clone_size: NA
j_call: TRBJ2-7

cdr3_nt: TGCGCCAGCAGCTTGGGTCTAGCGGGAGTCTCCTACGAGCAGTACTTC
cdr3_aa: CASSLGLAGVSYEQYF
d_call: TRBD2
v_call: TRBV5-1
clone_size: NA
j_call: TRBJ2-7